Listed here are 13 T cell receptor beta chains from one sample, sequenced in a study of beta chain features in type 1 diabetes. What was sequenced were expressed TCRB transcripts, since all of the isolated RNA had been reverse transcribed. The repertoire was sequenced with immunoSEQ multiplex PCR; TCRdb's copy has only in-frame clones and lacks some. The sample includes roughly 380,000 clones, about 20% of them seen just once. The material sequenced was naive CD4+ T cells from blood. Receptor source: a woman under 30 in good health.

The CDR3 loop is CASSLASVEQYF. DNA of the CDR3: TGCGCCAGCAGCTTGGCATCGGTGGAGCAGTACTTC. This chain connects TRBV5-1 to TRBJ2-7; D call uncertain. In germline, CDR1 is SGHRS, CDR2 YFSETQ. V was clipped by 0 bases and J by 7 bases, with 8 bases between them. The CDR3 totals 12 residues.

The J gene is TRBJ2-2, the V gene TRBV28, with D possibly being TRBD1 (6 bases). Germline V lookup: CDR1 MDHEN, CDR2 SYDVKM. The CDR3 length is 15 residues. With 7 bases removed from V and 1 base from J, the gap between germline ends came to 13 bases. In nucleotides, the CDR3 is TGTGCCAGCAACCCGGGACAACTGAACACCGGGGAGCTGTTTTTT. Amino acids: CASNPGQLNTGELFF.

With respect to this clone: At one of its ends the junction is not consistent with the germline gene, which may arise from a read error. The DNA of the CDR3 is TGTGCCAGCAGCTCTGAGGACAGGACCCGTTCATTT. Translating it yields CASSSEDRTRSF. The rearrangement uses TRBV7-9 and TRBJ1-4, with TRBD1 identical over 7 bases. The CDR3 totals 12 residues. From germline, CDR1 is SEHNR and CDR2 FQNEAQ (reference sequence).

The CDR3 coding sequence is TGCGCCAGCAGCCAATTGAGGGGGGGAAACACTGAAGCTTTCTTT. Its translation is CASSQLRGGNTEAFF. This chain uses TRBV4-3 with TRBJ1-1; D is possibly TRBD1 (6 bases). The germline V and J ends were trimmed by 2 bases and 2 bases, with 12 bases remaining between them. This CDR3 has 15 residues. Germline V gene sequence: CDR1 LGHNA, CDR2 YSLEER.

This clone has just a few counts. This rearrangement joins TRBV6-6 to TRBJ1-5; D might be TRBD1 (6 bases). V was shortened by 2 bases and J by 7 bases, with 15 bases between the two germline ends. Germline CDR1 MNHNY, CDR2 SVGAGI (reference sequence). This CDR3 comprises 15 residues. The CDR3 protein is CASSYRTAFGQPQHF. The CDR3 DNA is TGTGCCAGCAGTTACAGGACAGCCTTCGGGCAGCCCCAGCATTTT.

This clone was detected a few times. The chain recombines TRBV19 with TRBJ2-1; 13 bases fit TRBD2. V shed 3 bases, J shed 0 bases, and the junction held 8 bases outside the gene matches. The CDR3 loop spans 19 amino acids. The V gene's germline CDR1 is LNHDA and CDR2 SQIVND (reference sequence). In nucleotides, the CDR3 is TGTGCCAGTAGTATTCGACTAGCGGGAGGTCAATCCTCCTACAATGAGCAGTTCTTC. This translates into CASSIRLAGGQSSYNEQFF.

This clone was counted between two and nine times. The chain links TRBV5-1 to TRBJ2-1; TRBD2 matches at 10 bases. In germline, CDR1 is SGHRS, CDR2 YFSETQ. This CDR3 region has 14 residues. After removal of 4 bases from V and 6 bases from J, the junction contained 4 bases not matched to a gene. The CDR3 DNA reads as TGCGCCAGCAGCCAAGCGGGAGGGGGCAATGAGCAGTTCTTC. Translated, it gives CASSQAGGGNEQFF.

This chain connects TRBV7-9 to TRBJ2-1, with D maybe TRBD1 (5 bases). Germline lookup yields CDR1 SEHNR and CDR2 FQNEAQ (reference sequence). This CDR3 region has 16 residues. V was clipped by 5 bases and J by 4 bases, with 18 bases between them. The CDR3 nucleotides are TGTGCCAGCAGCCGGTACCGGACACCTGATTACAATGAGCAGTTCTTC. Translated, it gives CASSRYRTPDYNEQFF.

The chain combines TRBV4-1 with TRBJ2-7; 7 bases match TRBD1. Germline CDR1 reads MGHRA; CDR2 reads YSYEKL. The CDR3 consists of 15 residues. J lost 2 bases, V lost 0 bases, and 4 bases had no gene match. CDR3 DNA sequence: TGCGCCAGCAGCCAAGACGGGACAGCCGCCTACGAGCAGTACTTC. It codes for CASSQDGTAAYEQYF.

This clone was counted between two and nine times. The chain is built from TRBV27 and TRBJ2-1; 7 nucleotides line up with TRBD2. This CDR3 spans 15 amino acids. From germline, CDR1 is MNHEY and CDR2 SMNVEV (reference sequence). Trimming at V came to 3 bases and at J to 6 bases, leaving 8 bases not matched to a gene. The CDR3 loop is CASSFRLATRNEQFF. Here the CDR3 DNA reads TGTGCCAGCAGTTTCAGACTAGCCACGCGCAATGAGCAGTTCTTC.

V usage is TRBV2 and J usage is TRBJ1-6; a weak D match, TRBD1 (6 bases). V lost 3 bases and J lost 6, with 12 bases in between. The CDR3 consists of 15 residues. Germline V gives CDR1 SNHLY, CDR2 FYNNEI. CDR3 loop: CASSEETGRNSPLHF. The CDR3 bases are TGTGCCAGCAGTGAGGAGACAGGTCGTAATTCACCCCTCCACTTT. Supplemented by reference TRBV2 and TRBJ1-6, the full variable domain reads EPEVTQTPSHQVTQMGQEVILRCVPISNHLYFYWYRQILGQKVEFLVSFYNNEISEKSEIFDDQFSVERPDGSNFTLKIRSTKLEDSAMYFCASSEETGRNSPLHFGNGTRLTVT.

V gene TRBV27 combines with J gene TRBJ2-7; 7 bases line up with TRBD1. This CDR3 has 14 residues. The junction had 7 bases not matched to a gene; V was cut back by 8 bases and J by 0 bases. Germline V CDR1 and CDR2: MNHEY, SMNVEV (reference sequence). The CDR3 nucleotides read TGTGCCAGCTCCCGACAGGGCTCCTCCTACGAGCAGTACTTC. It codes for CASSRQGSSYEQYF.

There are a few counts of this clone. J is TRBJ1-5 and V is TRBV27, with TRBD1 as a possible D gene (5 bases). CDR3 length: 17 amino acids. Germline V gives CDR1 MNHEY, CDR2 SMNVEV (reference sequence). V shed 6 bases and J shed 2 bases, with 20 bases lying between them. The CDR3 reads CASSLLGVNAGNQPQHF. The CDR3 DNA reads as TGTGCCAGCAGCCTTTTAGGGGTGAATGCGGGCAATCAGCCCCAGCATTTT.